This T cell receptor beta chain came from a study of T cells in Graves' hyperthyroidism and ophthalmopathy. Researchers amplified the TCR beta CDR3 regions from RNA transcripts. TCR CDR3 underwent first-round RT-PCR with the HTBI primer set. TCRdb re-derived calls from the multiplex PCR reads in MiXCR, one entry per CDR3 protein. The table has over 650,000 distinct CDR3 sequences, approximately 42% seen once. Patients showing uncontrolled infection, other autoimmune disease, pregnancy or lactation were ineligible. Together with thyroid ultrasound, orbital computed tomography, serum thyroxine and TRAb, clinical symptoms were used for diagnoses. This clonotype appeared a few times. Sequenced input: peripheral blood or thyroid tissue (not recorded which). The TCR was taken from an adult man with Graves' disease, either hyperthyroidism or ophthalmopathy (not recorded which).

CDR3 region: CASSVKRGTATKSPLHF. CDR3 sequence (DNA): TGTGCCAGCAGTGTAAAGAGGGGGACAGCCACAAAATCACCCCTCCACTTT. V is TRBV2 and J is TRBJ1-6, with 7 nucleotides matching TRBD1. Germline V gives CDR1 SNHLY, CDR2 FYNNEI. This CDR3 comprises 17 residues. J lost 10 bases, V lost 4 bases, and 16 bases had no gene match.